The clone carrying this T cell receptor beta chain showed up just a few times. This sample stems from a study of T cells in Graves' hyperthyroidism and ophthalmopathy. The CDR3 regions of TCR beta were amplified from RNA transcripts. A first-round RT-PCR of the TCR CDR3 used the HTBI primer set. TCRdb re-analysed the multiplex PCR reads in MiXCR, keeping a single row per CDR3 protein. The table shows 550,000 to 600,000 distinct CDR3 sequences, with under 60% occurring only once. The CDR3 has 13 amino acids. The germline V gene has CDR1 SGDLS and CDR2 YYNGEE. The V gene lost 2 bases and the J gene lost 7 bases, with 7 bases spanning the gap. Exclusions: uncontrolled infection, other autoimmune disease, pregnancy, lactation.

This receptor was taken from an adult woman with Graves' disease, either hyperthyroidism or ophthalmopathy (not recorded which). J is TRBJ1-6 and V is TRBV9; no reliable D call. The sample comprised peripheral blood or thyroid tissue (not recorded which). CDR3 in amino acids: CASSVDFNSPLHF. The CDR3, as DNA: TGTGCCAGCAGCGTGGACTTCAATTCACCCCTCCACTTT.